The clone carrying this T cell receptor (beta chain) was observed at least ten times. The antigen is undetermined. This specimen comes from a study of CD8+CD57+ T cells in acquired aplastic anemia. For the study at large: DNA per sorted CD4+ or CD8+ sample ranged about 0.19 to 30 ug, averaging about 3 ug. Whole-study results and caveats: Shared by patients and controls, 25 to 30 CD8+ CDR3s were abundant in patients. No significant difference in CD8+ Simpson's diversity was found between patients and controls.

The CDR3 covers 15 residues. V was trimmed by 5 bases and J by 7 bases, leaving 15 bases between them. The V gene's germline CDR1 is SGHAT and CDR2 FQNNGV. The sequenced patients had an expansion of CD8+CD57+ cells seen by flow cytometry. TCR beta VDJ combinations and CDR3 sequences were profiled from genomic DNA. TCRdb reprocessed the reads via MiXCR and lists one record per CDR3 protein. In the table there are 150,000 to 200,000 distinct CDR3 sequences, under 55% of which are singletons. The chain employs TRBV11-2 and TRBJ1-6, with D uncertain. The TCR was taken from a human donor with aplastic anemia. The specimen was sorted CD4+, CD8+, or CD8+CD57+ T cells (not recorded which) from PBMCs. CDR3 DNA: TGTGCCAGCAGCCATATTCGGCATATAAATTCACCCCTCCACTTT. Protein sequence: CASSHIRHINSPLHF.